This is a list of T cell receptor beta chains from one sample in a study of a mutant IDH1 vaccine in newly diagnosed glioma. What these receptors recognize is not known. The repertoire was sequenced with immunoSEQ multiplex PCR; TCRdb's copy has only in-frame clones and lacks some. This sample yields about 83,000 clones, of which more than 80% are seen a single time; more than 5% belongs to the top ten. This sample comprised PBMCs, obtained from a glioma patient whose treatment included an IDH1 peptide vaccine. These receptors all stem from a man between 40 and 49 years old with glioma. The CDR3 runs from the conserved cysteine through the conserved F or W. The D gene is left open where the match is weak. A clone size is listed for some rows: how often the clone was seen (once, few, many), or a class if it is expanded.

abundance: few; v_gene: TRBV19; d_gene: -; j_gene: TRBJ2-5; CDR3nt: TGTGCCAGTAGTATGCTGTACCAAGAGACCCAGTACTTC; CDR3aa: CASSMLYQETQYF
abundance: -; v_gene: TRBV6-1; d_gene: -; j_gene: TRBJ1-5; CDR3nt: TGTGCCAGCACTTCCGACAGCCTTTTAAGGTCCCAGCATTTT; CDR3aa: CASTSDSLLRSQHF
abundance: -; v_gene: TRBV19; d_gene: TRBD2; j_gene: TRBJ2-1; CDR3nt: TGTGCCAGTAGTGCAGGACTAGGGGTCTACAATGAGCAGTTCTTC; CDR3aa: CASSAGLGVYNEQFF
abundance: once; v_gene: TRBV10-3; d_gene: TRBD1; j_gene: TRBJ2-7; CDR3nt: TGTGCCATCGCCGGGACAGGGGTCTCCTACGAGCAGTACTTC; CDR3aa: CAIAGTGVSYEQYF
abundance: -; v_gene: TRBV5-5; d_gene: TRBD2; j_gene: TRBJ2-7; CDR3nt: TGTGCCAGCAGCTTGACTAGCGGGAGCTACGAGCAGTACTTC; CDR3aa: CASSLTSGSYEQYF
abundance: -; v_gene: TRBV10-1; d_gene: -; j_gene: TRBJ1-1; CDR3nt: TGCGCCAGCTCCCGGACAATGAACACTGAAGCTTTCTTT; CDR3aa: CASSRTMNTEAFF
abundance: -; v_gene: TRBV6-5; d_gene: TRBD2; j_gene: TRBJ2-2; CDR3nt: TGTGCCAGCAGTTACCGGCGGGGGGGTAACACCGGGGAGCTGTTTTTT; CDR3aa: CASSYRRGGNTGELFF
abundance: -; v_gene: TRBV7-2; d_gene: -; j_gene: TRBJ2-6; CDR3nt: TGTGCCAGCAGTCGCTACAATCGGGCCAACGTCCTGACTTTC; CDR3aa: CASSRYNRANVLTF
abundance: -; v_gene: TRBV5-6; d_gene: TRBD1; j_gene: TRBJ2-7; CDR3nt: TGTGCCAGCACCCCGGGGACAGGGGGATTCGAGCAGTACTTC; CDR3aa: CASTPGTGGFEQYF
abundance: -; v_gene: TRBV4-3; d_gene: -; j_gene: TRBJ1-2; CDR3nt: TGCGCCAGCAGCCAAGATCCTATTTCGGATTCCTATGGCTACACCTTC; CDR3aa: CASSQDPISDSYGYTF
abundance: -; v_gene: TRBV19; d_gene: TRBD1; j_gene: TRBJ1-6; CDR3nt: TGTGCCAGTAGTATCGCAAGACAGGGCTATTCACCCCTCCACTTT; CDR3aa: CASSIARQGYSPLHF
abundance: few; v_gene: TRBV21-1; d_gene: -; j_gene: TRBJ1-4; CDR3nt: TGTGCCAGCAGCAAAAAGGGGTTTAAACTGTTTTTT; CDR3aa: CASSKKGFKLFF
abundance: -; v_gene: TRBV7-9; d_gene: -; j_gene: TRBJ2-2; CDR3nt: TGTGCCAGCAGCTTAGCAGGGGCGACCGGGGAGCTGTTTTTT; CDR3aa: CASSLAGATGELFF
abundance: -; v_gene: TRBV19; d_gene: -; j_gene: TRBJ2-3; CDR3nt: TGTGCCAGTTCCCTGAACACAGATACGCAGTATTTT; CDR3aa: CASSLNTDTQYF